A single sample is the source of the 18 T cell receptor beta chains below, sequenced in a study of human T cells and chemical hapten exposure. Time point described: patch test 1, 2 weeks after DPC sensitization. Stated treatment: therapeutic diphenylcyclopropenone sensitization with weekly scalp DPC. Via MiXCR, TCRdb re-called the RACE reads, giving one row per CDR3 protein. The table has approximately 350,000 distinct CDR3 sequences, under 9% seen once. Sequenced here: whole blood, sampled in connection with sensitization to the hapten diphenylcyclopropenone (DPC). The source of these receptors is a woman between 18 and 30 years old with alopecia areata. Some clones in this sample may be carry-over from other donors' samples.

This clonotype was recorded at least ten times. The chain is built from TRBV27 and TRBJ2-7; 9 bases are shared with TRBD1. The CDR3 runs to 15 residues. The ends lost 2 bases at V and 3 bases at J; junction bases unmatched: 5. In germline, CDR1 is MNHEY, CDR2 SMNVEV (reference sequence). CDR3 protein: CASSLKGTGYYEQYF. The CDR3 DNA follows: TGTGCCAGCAGTTTAAAAGGGACAGGGTACTACGAGCAGTACTTC.

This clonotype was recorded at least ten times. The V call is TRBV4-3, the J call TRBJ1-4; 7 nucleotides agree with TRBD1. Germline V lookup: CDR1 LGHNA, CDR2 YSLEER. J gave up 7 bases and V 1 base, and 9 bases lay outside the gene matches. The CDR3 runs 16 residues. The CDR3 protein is CASSQVFDRASEKLFF. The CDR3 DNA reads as TGCGCCAGCAGCCAAGTTTTCGACAGGGCGAGTGAAAAACTGTTTTTT.

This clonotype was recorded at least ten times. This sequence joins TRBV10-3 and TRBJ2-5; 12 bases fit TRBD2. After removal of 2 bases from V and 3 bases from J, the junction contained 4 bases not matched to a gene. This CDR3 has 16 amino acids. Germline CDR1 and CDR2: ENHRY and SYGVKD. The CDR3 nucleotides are TGTGCCATCAGTGAGAGACGACTAGCGGGGGAAGAGACCCAGTACTTC. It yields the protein CAISERRLAGEETQYF.

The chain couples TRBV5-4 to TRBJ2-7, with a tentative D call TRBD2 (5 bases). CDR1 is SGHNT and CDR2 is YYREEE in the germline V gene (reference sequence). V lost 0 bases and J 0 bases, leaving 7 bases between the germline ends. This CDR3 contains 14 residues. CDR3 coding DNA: TGTGCCAGCAGCTTGGGCGGGTACTCCTACGAGCAGTACTTC. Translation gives CASSLGGYSYEQYF.

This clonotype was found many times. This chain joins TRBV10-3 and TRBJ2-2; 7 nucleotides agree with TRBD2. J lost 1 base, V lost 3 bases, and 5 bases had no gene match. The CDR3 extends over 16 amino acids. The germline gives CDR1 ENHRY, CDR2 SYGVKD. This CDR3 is CAISDPAGKNTGELFF. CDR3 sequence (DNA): TGTGCCATCAGTGATCCAGCGGGGAAGAACACCGGGGAGCTGTTTTTT.

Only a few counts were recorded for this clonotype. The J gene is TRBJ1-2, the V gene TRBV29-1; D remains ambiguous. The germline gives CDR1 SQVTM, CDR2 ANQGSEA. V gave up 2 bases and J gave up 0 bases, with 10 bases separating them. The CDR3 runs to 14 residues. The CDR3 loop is CSVETAASNYGYTF. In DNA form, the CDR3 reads TGCAGCGTTGAAACAGCTGCTTCTAACTATGGCTACACCTTC. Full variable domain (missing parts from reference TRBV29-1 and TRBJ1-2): SAVISQKPSRDICQRGTSLTIQCQVDSQVTMMFWYRQQPGQSLTLIATANQGSEATYESGFVIDKFPISRPNLTFSTLTVSNMSPEDSSIYLCSVETAASNYGYTFGSGTRLTVV.

CDR3 sequence (DNA): TGTGCCACCCAGTGGAGGGTAGACACCGGGGAGCTGTTTTTT. Its protein product is CATQWRVDTGELFF. The chain links TRBV6-5 to TRBJ2-2; tentative D call: TRBD2 (6 bases). This CDR3 has 14 amino acids. Germline CDR1 reads MNHEY; CDR2 reads SVGAGI. Trimming removed 10 bases at V and 3 bases at J, with 15 bases between.

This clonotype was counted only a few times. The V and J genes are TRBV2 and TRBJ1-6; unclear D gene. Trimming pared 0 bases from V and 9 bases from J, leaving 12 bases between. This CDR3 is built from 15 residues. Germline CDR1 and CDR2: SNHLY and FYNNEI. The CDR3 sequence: CASSEAAASGSPLHF. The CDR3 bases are TGTGCCAGCAGTGAAGCAGCAGCTAGCGGTTCACCCCTCCACTTT.

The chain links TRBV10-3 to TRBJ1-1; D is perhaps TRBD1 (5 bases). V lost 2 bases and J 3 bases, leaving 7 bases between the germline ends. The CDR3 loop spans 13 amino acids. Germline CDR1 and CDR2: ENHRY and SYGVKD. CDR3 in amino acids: CAISEGQDTEAFF. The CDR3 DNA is TGTGCCATCAGTGAGGGACAAGACACTGAAGCTTTCTTT.

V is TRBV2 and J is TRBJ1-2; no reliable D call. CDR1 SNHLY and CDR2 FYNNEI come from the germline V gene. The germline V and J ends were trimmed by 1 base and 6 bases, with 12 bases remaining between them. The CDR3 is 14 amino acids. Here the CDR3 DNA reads TGTGCCAGCAGTGAAGAGTGGACCCCTCATGGCTACACCTTC. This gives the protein CASSEEWTPHGYTF.

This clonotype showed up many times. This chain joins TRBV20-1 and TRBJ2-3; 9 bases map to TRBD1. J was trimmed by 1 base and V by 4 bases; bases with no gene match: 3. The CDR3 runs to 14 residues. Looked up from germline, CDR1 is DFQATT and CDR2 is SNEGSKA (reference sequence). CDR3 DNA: TGCAGTGCTACAACAGGGGGCGGCACAGATACGCAGTATTTT. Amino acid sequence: CSATTGGGTDTQYF.

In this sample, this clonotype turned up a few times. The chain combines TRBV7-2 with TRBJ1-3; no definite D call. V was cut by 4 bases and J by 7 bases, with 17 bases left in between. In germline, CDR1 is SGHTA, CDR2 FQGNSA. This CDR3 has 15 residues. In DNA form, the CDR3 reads TGTGCCAGCAGCTCGAGTCCCCTATCGGGGAACACCATATATTTT. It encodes CASSSSPLSGNTIYF.

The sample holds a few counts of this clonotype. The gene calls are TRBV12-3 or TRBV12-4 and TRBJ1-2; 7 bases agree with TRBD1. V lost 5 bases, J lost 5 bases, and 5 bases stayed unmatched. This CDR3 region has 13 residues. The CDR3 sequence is CASSQGQFYGYTF. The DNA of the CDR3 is TGTGCCAGCAGTCAGGGACAGTTTTATGGCTACACCTTC.

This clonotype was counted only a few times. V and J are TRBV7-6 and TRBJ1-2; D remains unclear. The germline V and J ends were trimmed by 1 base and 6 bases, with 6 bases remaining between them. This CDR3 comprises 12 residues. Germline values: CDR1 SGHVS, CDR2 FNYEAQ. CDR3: CASSLVGDGYTF. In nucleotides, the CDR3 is TGTGCCAGCAGCTTAGTAGGAGATGGCTACACCTTC. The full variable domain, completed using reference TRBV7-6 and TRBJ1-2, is GAGVSQSPRYKVTKRGQDVALRCDPISGHVSLYWYRQALGQGPEFLTYFNYEAQQDKSGLPNDRFSAERPEGSISTLTIQRTEQRDSAMYRCASSLVGDGYTFGSGTRLTVV.

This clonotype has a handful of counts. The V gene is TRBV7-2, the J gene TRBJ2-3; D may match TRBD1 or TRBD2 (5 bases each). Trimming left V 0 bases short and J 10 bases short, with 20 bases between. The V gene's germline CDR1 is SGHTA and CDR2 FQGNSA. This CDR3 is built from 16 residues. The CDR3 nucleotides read TGTGCCAGCAGCTTAGCTCCGGGACCCCAGTTTGAGGCGCAGTATTTT. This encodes CASSLAPGPQFEAQYF.

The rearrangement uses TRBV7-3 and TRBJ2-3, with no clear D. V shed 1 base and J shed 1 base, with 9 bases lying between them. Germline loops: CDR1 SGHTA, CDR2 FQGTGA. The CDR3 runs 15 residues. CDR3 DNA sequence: TGTGCCAGCAGCTTAAGGTCCGCGGGCACAGATACGCAGTATTTT. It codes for CASSLRSAGTDTQYF.

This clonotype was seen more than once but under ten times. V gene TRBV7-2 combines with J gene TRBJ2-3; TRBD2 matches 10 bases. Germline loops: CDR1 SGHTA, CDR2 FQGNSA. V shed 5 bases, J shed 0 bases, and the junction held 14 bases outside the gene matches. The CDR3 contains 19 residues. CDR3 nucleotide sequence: TGTGCCAGCAGCAGGAGGGCTAGCGGGGGAACTGGTAGCACAGATACGCAGTATTTT. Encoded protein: CASSRRASGGTGSTDTQYF.

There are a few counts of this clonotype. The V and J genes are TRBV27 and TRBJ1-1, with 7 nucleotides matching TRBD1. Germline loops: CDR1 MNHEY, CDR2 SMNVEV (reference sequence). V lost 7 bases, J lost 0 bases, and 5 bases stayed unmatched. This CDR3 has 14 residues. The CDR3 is CASKTGDMNTEAFF. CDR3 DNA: TGTGCCAGCAAAACAGGGGACATGAACACTGAAGCTTTCTTT.